Sequencing of this TCR beta chain was carried out in a study of radiotherapy plus CTLA-4 blockade in lung cancer. Assay used: immunoSEQ multiplex PCR; TCRdb lists only in-frame clones, some missing. This sample has 40,000 to 55,000 clones, with 77% found just once. The CDR3 is made up of 15 amino acids. The V gene's germline CDR1 is KGHSH and CDR2 LQKENI. Trimming left V 5 bases short and J 11 bases short, with 24 bases between. The TCR was taken from a human donor with non-small cell lung cancer whose response to radiotherapy plus ipilimumab could not be evaluated. The specimen was peripheral blood, collected from a patient treated with radiotherapy plus ipilimumab. The rearrangement links TRBV18 to TRBJ1-2; TRBD1 might be the D (6 bases). CDR3 loop: CASSTGLSGQTPYTF. The CDR3 DNA reads TGTGCCAGCTCAACGGGGCTTTCGGGACAAACTCCTTACACCTTC.